The 11 T cell receptor beta chains listed next were all sequenced from one sample in a study of T cells of healthy individuals. MiXCR, applied by TCRdb to the 5' RACE reads, yields one record per CDR3 protein. The sample yields approximately 89,000 distinct CDR3 sequences, approximately 4.8% seen once. The receptors were gathered from a female donor in good health.

This clonotype was seen a few times. This rearrangement joins TRBV30 to TRBJ1-5; D is ambiguous. From germline, CDR1 is GTSNPN and CDR2 SVGIG (reference sequence). CDR3 length equals 15 residues. Trimming stripped 3 bases from V and 3 bases from J, with 15 bases between. The CDR3, as DNA: TGTGCCTGGAGCGAAGCCGGGATTTTCAATCAGCCCCAGCATTTT. It encodes CAWSEAGIFNQPQHF.

The sample holds many counts of this clonotype. This sequence joins TRBV12-3 or TRBV12-4 and TRBJ2-5, with 8 bases aligning to TRBD2. J was trimmed by 4 bases and V by 5 bases; bases with no gene match: 0. This CDR3 has 12 residues. CDR3 amino acids: CASSSGRETQYF. CDR3 in DNA: TGTGCCAGCAGTAGCGGGAGAGAGACCCAGTACTTC.

This clonotype was observed many times. The gene calls are TRBV7-2 and TRBJ2-5; 11 bases map to TRBD2. In germline, CDR1 is SGHTA, CDR2 FQGNSA. This CDR3 comprises 15 residues. V was pared by 5 bases and J by 0 bases, with 2 bases of the junction left unmatched. The CDR3 loop is CASSKTSGNQETQYF. The CDR3 nucleotides are TGTGCCAGCAGCAAGACTAGCGGGAACCAAGAGACCCAGTACTTC. The whole variable domain, filled in from reference TRBV7-2 and TRBJ2-5, reads GAGVSQSPSNKVTEKGKDVELRCDPISGHTALYWYRQSLGQGLEFLIYFQGNSAPDKSGLPSDRFSAERTGGSVSTLTIQRTQQEDSAVYLCASSKTSGNQETQYFGPGTRLLVL.

This clonotype was observed at least ten times. The chain recombines TRBV7-8 with TRBJ2-5, with D possibly matching TRBD1 (8 bases). Per the germline V gene, CDR1 is SGHVS and CDR2 is FQNEAQ. The ends were cut back, 5 bases at V and 4 bases at J, with 14 bases in the middle. The CDR3 sequence is 14 residues long. The CDR3 here is CASSPTGGGETQYF. The DNA of the CDR3 is TGTGCCAGCAGCCCCACAGGGGGGGGAGAGACCCAGTACTTC.

This clonotype was picked up many times. The chain uses TRBV14 and TRBJ1-4; 8 bases are shared with TRBD1. The CDR3 has 13 amino acids. The germline CDR1 and CDR2 sequences are SGHDN and FVKESK. Unmatched junction bases numbered 4, after V lost 4 bases and J lost 9 bases. For the CDR3, the DNA is TGTGCCAGCAGCCTTGACAGGGGTCAAAAACTGTTTTTT. This encodes CASSLDRGQKLFF.

This clonotype has a count of ten or more. The rearrangement joins TRBV3-1 to TRBJ1-4; 7 positions match TRBD1. The germline V gene encodes CDR1 LGHDT and CDR2 YNNKEL (reference sequence). The CDR3 loop spans 15 amino acids. The V segment lost 6 bases and the J segment 10 bases; nucleotides outside the gene matches: 14. Written as DNA, the CDR3 is TGTGCCAGCAGTACGGACCGGGACAGAAGAGGAAAACTGTTTTTT. Its protein is CASSTDRDRRGKLFF.

This clonotype was counted a few times. The chain uses TRBV12-5 and TRBJ2-7; TRBD2 aligns across 9 bases. With V trimmed by 6 bases and J by 6 bases, 9 bases remained unmatched. Germline loops: CDR1 LGHNT, CDR2 FRNRAP. The CDR3 is 14 residues long. DNA of the CDR3: TGTGCTAGTGGCGTGACTAGCGGCGTGGGCGAGCAGTACTTC. Translating gives CASGVTSGVGEQYF.

This clonotype was seen more than once but under ten times. The rearrangement joins TRBV6-5 to TRBJ1-4; D is perhaps TRBD1 (5 bases). The CDR3 contains 14 residues. The germline V gene encodes CDR1 MNHEY and CDR2 SVGAGI. Trimming shortened V by 6 bases and J by 3 bases, and 11 bases separated the two germline ends. The CDR3 here is CASSDGGSNEKLFF. The CDR3 DNA follows: TGTGCCAGCAGCGACGGGGGGTCTAATGAAAAACTGTTTTTT.

The table lists this clonotype with many counts. The genes are TRBV29-1 and TRBJ2-2; D is perhaps TRBD1 (5 bases). V was cut by 8 bases and J by 0 bases, with 16 bases left in between. Germline CDR1 and CDR2: SQVTM and ANQGSEA. The CDR3 has 15 amino acids. The CDR3 coding sequence is TGCAGCACCTACCCCAGGACACCGAACACCGGGGAGCTGTTTTTT. Amino acids: CSTYPRTPNTGELFF.

This clonotype was detected ten times or more. The rearrangement uses TRBV4-3 and TRBJ1-4; tentatively, D is TRBD1 (5 bases). Germline V CDR1 and CDR2: LGHNA, YSLEER. The CDR3 consists of 15 residues. The ends were cut back, 0 bases at V and 7 bases at J, with 12 bases in the middle. The CDR3, as DNA: TGCGCCAGCAGCCAAGAAGGGGAGGAGGGTGAAAAACTGTTTTTT. Its translation is CASSQEGEEGEKLFF.

V is TRBV7-2 and J is TRBJ2-1; 9 bases are a match to TRBD2. Germline V gene sequence: CDR1 SGHTA, CDR2 FQGNSA. CDR3 length: 17 residues. V shed 5 bases and J 7 bases; nucleotides not matched to a gene: 15. The CDR3 DNA reads TGTGCCAGCAGCCCACCCGATGCGGGAGGGCCTAGGAATGAGCAGTTCTTC. Its protein product is CASSPPDAGGPRNEQFF.